One sample yielded the 26 T cell receptor beta chains listed below, sequenced in a study of T cells in Graves' hyperthyroidism and ophthalmopathy. RNA transcripts yielded amplified TCR beta CDR3 regions. In the first-round RT-PCR of the TCR CDR3, the HTBI primer set was used. TCRdb re-derived calls from the multiplex PCR reads in MiXCR, one entry per CDR3 protein. The profile shows 530,000 or so distinct CDR3 sequences, around 42% of them singletons. The sequenced material came from peripheral blood or thyroid tissue (not recorded which). Receptors were obtained from a woman between 18 and 29 years old with Graves' hyperthyroidism.

The chain joins TRBV15 to TRBJ1-5; D is uncertain. Germline V gene data show CDR1 as LNHNV and CDR2 as YYDKDF (reference sequence). The CDR3 is 16 residues long. V lost 0 bases and J lost 11, with 20 bases in between. In DNA, the CDR3 is TGTGCCACCAGCAGAGATTGGAGCGGGAGCGGGGAGACCCAGCATTTT. Its translation is CATSRDWSGSGETQHF.

This clonotype was recorded many times. The gene calls are TRBV7-9 and TRBJ2-7, with 10 bases matching TRBD2. The germline CDR1 and CDR2 sequences are SEHNR and FQNEAQ (reference sequence). This CDR3 is built from 15 residues. Trimming removed 1 base from V and 2 bases from J; junction bases left unmatched: 2. CDR3 coding DNA: TGTGCCAGCAGCTTAGTCGGGACTAGCGCCTACGAGCAGTACTTC. Its protein is CASSLVGTSAYEQYF.

The V and J genes are TRBV6-5 and TRBJ2-5; TRBD2 matches at 7 bases. V gave up 5 bases and J gave up 2 bases; unmatched junction bases: 5. The V gene's germline CDR1 is MNHEY and CDR2 SVGAGI. There are 14 residues in the CDR3. The CDR3 region is CASSEGRVQETQYF. DNA of the CDR3: TGTGCCAGCAGTGAAGGGAGGGTACAAGAGACCCAGTACTTC.

This clonotype was seen more than once but under ten times. The rearrangement links TRBV12-3 or TRBV12-4 to TRBJ1-1; 9 nucleotides agree with TRBD1. This CDR3 has 18 amino acids. The V and J ends lost 4 bases and 0 bases, in that order; junction bases with no gene match: 12. In DNA, the CDR3 is TGTGCCAGCAGTTCGAGTTTTTGGGACAGGGACATGAACACTGAAGCTTTCTTT. Translating gives CASSSSFWDRDMNTEAFF.

This clonotype was recorded at least ten times. This chain uses TRBV20-1 with TRBJ2-7; TRBD2 matches 11 bases. The CDR3 is made up of 15 amino acids. Looked up from germline, CDR1 is DFQATT and CDR2 is SNEGSKA (reference sequence). V was clipped by 4 bases and J by 1 base; unmatched bases: 6. The CDR3 spells CSANKRTSGSYEQYF. In nucleotides, the CDR3 is TGCAGTGCTAATAAACGGACTAGCGGGTCCTACGAGCAGTACTTC.

The chain recombines TRBV24-1 with TRBJ1-4; a weak D match, TRBD1 (5 bases). This CDR3 region has 14 residues. Between the trimmed V and J ends, which lost 3 bases and 7 bases, there was a span of 11 bases. Germline V gene data show CDR1 as KGHDR and CDR2 as SFDVKD. As DNA, the CDR3 is TGTGCCACCAGTGATCGCCGGGGGAGTGAAAAACTGTTTTTT. Translation gives CATSDRRGSEKLFF.

This chain links TRBV29-1 with TRBJ2-6, with D perhaps given as TRBD1 or TRBD2 (12 bases each). Deletions cut 6 bases from V and 3 bases from J, with 27 bases between. Germline-derived CDR1 and CDR2 are SQVTM and ANQGSEA. CDR3 length equals 19 residues. The CDR3 DNA reads TGCAGCGTAACCGGACTAGCGGGACAGGGGGCTTATGGGGCCAACGTCCTGACTTTC. It codes for CSVTGLAGQGAYGANVLTF.

This clonotype has only a few counts. J is TRBJ1-5 and V is TRBV4-1, with D maybe TRBD1 (5 bases). The CDR3 consists of 16 residues. The germline V and J ends were trimmed by 1 base and 4 bases, with 14 bases remaining between them. Germline loops: CDR1 MGHRA, CDR2 YSYEKL. In nucleotides, the CDR3 is TGCGCCAGCAGCCAAGGAGGGCTGGGGCGAAATCAGCCCCAGCATTTT. As protein: CASSQGGLGRNQPQHF.

Notes on this clonotype: Without the conserved terminal phenylalanine or tryptophan, this CDR3 likely stems from a read error. The limits of the CDR3 on the DNA are not certain, so only TCRdb's listed CDR3 is given. The CDR3 protein is CASSSLAGVR. V is TRBV7-9 and J is TRBJ2-2; no check of the table's D call, TRBD2, against the DNA was made. The CDR3 totals 10 residues, both ends included. Germline V gives CDR1 SEHNR, CDR2 FQNEAQ (reference sequence).

V gene TRBV24-1 combines with J gene TRBJ2-5; D might be TRBD2 (6 bases). V shed 2 bases and J shed 2 bases, with 8 bases lying between them. This CDR3 is built from 14 residues. CDR1 is KGHDR, CDR2 SFDVKD, per germline. CDR3 DNA: TGTGCCACCAGTGATTGGGACTCTCAAGAGACCCAGTACTTC. Translation: CATSDWDSQETQYF.

This clonotype has ten or more counts. The rearrangement joins TRBV9 to TRBJ2-7; D is possibly TRBD2 (5 bases). The CDR3 covers 14 residues. V gave up 4 bases and J gave up 3 bases, with 14 bases separating them. The germline CDR1 and CDR2 sequences are SGDLS and YYNGEE. The CDR3: CASSKRAEIYEQYF. The CDR3 DNA reads TGTGCCAGCAGCAAGAGGGCGGAAATCTACGAGCAGTACTTC. The full variable domain, its missing parts supplied by reference TRBV9 and TRBJ2-7, is DSGVTQTPKHLITATGQRVTLRCSPRSGDLSVYWYQQSLDQGLQFLIQYYNGEERAKGNILERFSAQQFPDLHSELNLSSLELGDSALYFCASSKRAEIYEQYFGPGTRLTVT.

This clonotype was observed a handful of times. This sequence joins TRBV7-2 and TRBJ1-4; no firm D call. In germline, CDR1 is SGHTA, CDR2 FQGNSA. The CDR3 sequence is 15 residues long. The V end lost 1 base, the J end lost 2 bases, and 8 bases lay between the germline ends. This chain's CDR3 is CASSLGRQTNEKLFF. The CDR3 DNA sequence: TGTGCCAGCAGCTTAGGGCGGCAGACTAATGAAAAACTGTTTTTT.

This clonotype was picked up many times. This sequence joins TRBV25-1 and TRBJ2-7; D remains unclear. The germline V gene has CDR1 MGHDK and CDR2 SYGVNS. V lost 4 bases and J 3 bases, leaving 13 bases between the germline ends. The CDR3 contains 14 residues. The CDR3 is CASSVQVLSYEQYF. CDR3 bases: TGTGCCAGCAGTGTTCAGGTACTAAGCTACGAGCAGTACTTC.

Many counts were recorded for this clonotype. The rearrangement links TRBV12-5 to TRBJ1-5; D is unresolved. Trimming removed 7 bases at V and 6 bases at J, with 19 bases between. The CDR3 consists of 15 residues. Germline loops: CDR1 LGHNT, CDR2 FRNRAP. CDR3 protein: CASASQPGGFQPQHF. CDR3 DNA: TGTGCTAGTGCGAGCCAACCTGGAGGATTTCAGCCCCAGCATTTT.

This clonotype was found once. The genes are TRBV20-1 and TRBJ1-1; TRBD1 is a possible D gene (5 bases). Germline loops: CDR1 DFQATT, CDR2 SNEGSKA (reference sequence). V was shortened by 0 bases and J by 10 bases, with 12 bases between the two germline ends. CDR3 length equals 12 residues. The CDR3 coding sequence is TGCAGTGCTAGAGATTTAGGGGATAGAGCTTTCTTT. This translates into CSARDLGDRAFF.

The rearrangement joins TRBV13 to TRBJ1-5; TRBD1 agrees at 7 bases. CDR3 length: 16 amino acids. Germline V gene sequence: CDR1 PRHDT, CDR2 FYEKMQ (reference sequence). The V segment lost 5 bases and the J segment 6 bases; nucleotides outside the gene matches: 13. The CDR3 DNA sequence: TGTGCCAGCAGCCTCCGGGACAGTGAGGGAGGTCAGCCCCAGCATTTT. It codes for CASSLRDSEGGQPQHF. The full variable domain, in which reference TRBV13 and TRBJ1-5 provide the parts outside the CDR3, is AAGVIQSPRHLIKEKRETATLKCYPIPRHDTVYWYQQGPGQDPQFLISFYEKMQSDKGSIPDRFSAQQFSDYHSELNMSSLELGDSALYFCASSLRDSEGGQPQHFGDGTRLSIL.

The V call is TRBV4-1, the J call TRBJ2-1; D is unresolved. V lost 1 base and J lost 8, with 6 bases in between. CDR1 and CDR2 from the germline V gene are MGHRA and YSYEKL. This CDR3 spans 12 amino acids. In DNA form, the CDR3 reads TGCGCCAGCAGCCAAGTTCCCTATGAGCAGTTCTTC. Translated, it gives CASSQVPYEQFF.

Worth noting for this clonotype: A much larger clone differs from this one at a single base, so this may be a read error. The V call is TRBV2, the J call TRBJ2-5; TRBD1 agrees at 9 bases. The CDR3 runs to 15 residues. Germline CDR1 reads SNHLY; CDR2 reads FYNNEI. CDR3 sequence reads: CASSEPGTGQGTQYF. The DNA for the CDR3 is TGTGCCAGCAGTGAACCCGGGACAGGGCAAGGGACCCAGTACTTC.

The chain has TRBV7-3 and TRBJ2-1, with a weak D call TRBD2 (6 bases). Germline V gene data show CDR1 as SGHTA and CDR2 as FQGTGA. This CDR3 is built from 14 residues. The ends were cut back, 6 bases at V and 9 bases at J, with 18 bases in the middle. The CDR3 region is CASRGGREYTEQFF. The CDR3 DNA sequence: TGTGCCAGCAGGGGCGGACGGGAGTATACTGAGCAGTTCTTC.

The chain carries TRBV29-1 and TRBJ1-2, with TRBD1 as a possible D gene (5 bases). The CDR3 loop spans 11 amino acids. Germline assignment: CDR1 SQVTM and CDR2 ANQGSEA. Trimming removed 8 bases at V and 7 bases at J, with 14 bases between. The CDR3 region has the DNA TGCAGCTTACTGACAGACCCTGGCTACACCTTC. It codes for CSLLTDPGYTF.

The chain employs TRBV5-4 and TRBJ1-2; 7 bases fit TRBD1. This CDR3 comprises 15 residues. V lost 4 bases to trimming and J lost 4 bases; unmatched junction nucleotides: 10. Per germline, CDR1 SGHNT and CDR2 YYREEE (reference sequence). The CDR3 sequence is CASSPSGTDVYGYTF. For the CDR3, the DNA is TGTGCCAGCAGCCCCTCCGGGACAGACGTCTATGGCTACACCTTC.

This rearrangement joins TRBV29-1 to TRBJ1-1; 7 positions match TRBD1. The CDR3 is 10 amino acids. V was pared by 8 bases and J by 8 bases, with 5 bases of the junction left unmatched. Germline V lookup: CDR1 SQVTM, CDR2 ANQGSEA. The CDR3 coding sequence is TGCAGCCTCCGGACAGGAGAAGCTTTCTTT. It translates to CSLRTGEAFF.

The rearrangement links TRBV5-5 to TRBJ2-2; TRBD1 aligns across 7 bases. The CDR3 is made up of 13 amino acids. Germline CDR1 and CDR2: SGHKS and YYEKEE (reference sequence). V dropped 10 bases and J dropped 5; count of bases not matched to a gene: 8. This chain's CDR3 is CACNPGQTGELFF. CDR3 DNA sequence: TGTGCCTGCAATCCGGGACAGACCGGGGAGCTGTTTTTT.

As concerns this clonotype: A much larger clonotype is one base distant, so this may be a read error. The chain links TRBV5-1 to TRBJ1-2, with D hard to call. CDR3 length: 15 residues. Per germline, CDR1 SGHRS and CDR2 YFSETQ. In DNA form, the CDR3 reads TGTGCCTGCACAACCCCCGACCGGGCCCACTATGGCTACACCTTC. It translates to CACTTPDRAHYGYTF.

With respect to this clonotype: Sequence at one end of the junction differs from germline and may be a read error. The chain combines TRBV15 with TRBJ2-2; TRBD2 matches 7 bases. The CDR3 is 15 residues long. Germline V gives CDR1 LNHNV, CDR2 YYDKDF (reference sequence). Here the CDR3 DNA reads TGTGCCGCCAGCAGCCCGGGACTACACACCGGGGAGCTGTTTTTT. It codes for CAASSPGLHTGELFF.

The CDR3 bases are TGTGCCAGCAGTTCTACGACAGGCACAGATACGCAGTATTTT. Protein: CASSSTTGTDTQYF. The rearrangement joins TRBV12-3 or TRBV12-4 to TRBJ2-3; tentative D call: TRBD1 (5 bases). V was pared by 4 bases and J by 1 base, with 9 bases between. The CDR3 totals 14 residues.